The clone carrying this T cell receptor beta chain came up a few times. As yet, its antigen is unknown. The sample comes from a study of T cell repertoires in cytomegalovirus infection. Study information: From public TCR beta signatures came an indication of both CMV infection and matching HLA type.

Study results and caveats: Individuals carrying CMV plus the relevant HLA were identified by cumulative frequency of public TCR beta families. The response measured ex vivo was dominated by TCR beta clonotypes (HLA-C-restricted and CMV-specific).

TCRdb reprocessed the reads with MiXCR, giving one entry per CDR3 protein. Among 150,000 to 200,000 distinct CDR3 sequences listed, approximately 17% were seen once. Deletions cut 6 bases from V and 0 bases from J, with 18 bases between. CDR1 SGHTA and CDR2 FQGNSA come from the germline V gene. The CDR3 length is 16 residues. The TCR originated in a human donor in good health (CMV status not recorded). Some clones in this sample may be carry-over from other donors' samples. Sequencing was performed on CD8+ T cells from PBMCs. The chain has TRBV7-2 and TRBJ2-7; perhaps TRBD2 as D (5 bases). The CDR3: CASSRGGPLSSYEQYF. CDR3 DNA: TGTGCCAGCAGTCGTGGCGGGCCGCTGAGCTCCTACGAGCAGTACTTC.